Many counts were recorded for the clone carrying this TCR beta chain. CDR3 length: 12 residues. Germline values: CDR1 SQVTM, CDR2 ANQGSEA. V was trimmed by 7 bases and J by 6 bases, leaving 13 bases between them. The entry originates in a study of tumor-infiltrating lymphocytes in primary liver carcinoma. Turning to the study itself: The patients comprised men and women between the ages of 30 and 69 years. Maximum tumor diameters ranged from roughly 4 to 10 cm, stage T1-T3 N0M0.

Scientists recovered RNA and DNA together from around 20-30 mg of unsorted bulk tissue. Synthesis of TCR beta cDNA was carried out from 450 to 500 ng total RNA with a constant-region primer. TCR beta libraries came from three nested multiplex PCR rounds using slightly modified ARM-PCR. Rounds one and two of PCR, each of roughly 10 cycles, were primed with TRBV1-TRBV30 forward primers and a C-beta reverse primer. TCRdb passed the multiplex PCR reads through MiXCR, listing each CDR3 protein once. Among fewer than 150,000 distinct CDR3 sequences listed, around two thirds were seen once. The TCR was taken from a woman in her fifties or sixties with primary liver carcinoma and hepatitis B virus infection. The rearrangement joins TRBV29-1 to TRBJ2-1; D is unresolved. Sequencing was carried out using liver tumor tissue from sampling region 1. Stated subset: tumor region T1, superior pole. The CDR3 loop reads CSAKELVNEQFF. CDR3 sequence (DNA): TGCAGCGCCAAGGAACTCGTCAATGAGCAGTTCTTC.